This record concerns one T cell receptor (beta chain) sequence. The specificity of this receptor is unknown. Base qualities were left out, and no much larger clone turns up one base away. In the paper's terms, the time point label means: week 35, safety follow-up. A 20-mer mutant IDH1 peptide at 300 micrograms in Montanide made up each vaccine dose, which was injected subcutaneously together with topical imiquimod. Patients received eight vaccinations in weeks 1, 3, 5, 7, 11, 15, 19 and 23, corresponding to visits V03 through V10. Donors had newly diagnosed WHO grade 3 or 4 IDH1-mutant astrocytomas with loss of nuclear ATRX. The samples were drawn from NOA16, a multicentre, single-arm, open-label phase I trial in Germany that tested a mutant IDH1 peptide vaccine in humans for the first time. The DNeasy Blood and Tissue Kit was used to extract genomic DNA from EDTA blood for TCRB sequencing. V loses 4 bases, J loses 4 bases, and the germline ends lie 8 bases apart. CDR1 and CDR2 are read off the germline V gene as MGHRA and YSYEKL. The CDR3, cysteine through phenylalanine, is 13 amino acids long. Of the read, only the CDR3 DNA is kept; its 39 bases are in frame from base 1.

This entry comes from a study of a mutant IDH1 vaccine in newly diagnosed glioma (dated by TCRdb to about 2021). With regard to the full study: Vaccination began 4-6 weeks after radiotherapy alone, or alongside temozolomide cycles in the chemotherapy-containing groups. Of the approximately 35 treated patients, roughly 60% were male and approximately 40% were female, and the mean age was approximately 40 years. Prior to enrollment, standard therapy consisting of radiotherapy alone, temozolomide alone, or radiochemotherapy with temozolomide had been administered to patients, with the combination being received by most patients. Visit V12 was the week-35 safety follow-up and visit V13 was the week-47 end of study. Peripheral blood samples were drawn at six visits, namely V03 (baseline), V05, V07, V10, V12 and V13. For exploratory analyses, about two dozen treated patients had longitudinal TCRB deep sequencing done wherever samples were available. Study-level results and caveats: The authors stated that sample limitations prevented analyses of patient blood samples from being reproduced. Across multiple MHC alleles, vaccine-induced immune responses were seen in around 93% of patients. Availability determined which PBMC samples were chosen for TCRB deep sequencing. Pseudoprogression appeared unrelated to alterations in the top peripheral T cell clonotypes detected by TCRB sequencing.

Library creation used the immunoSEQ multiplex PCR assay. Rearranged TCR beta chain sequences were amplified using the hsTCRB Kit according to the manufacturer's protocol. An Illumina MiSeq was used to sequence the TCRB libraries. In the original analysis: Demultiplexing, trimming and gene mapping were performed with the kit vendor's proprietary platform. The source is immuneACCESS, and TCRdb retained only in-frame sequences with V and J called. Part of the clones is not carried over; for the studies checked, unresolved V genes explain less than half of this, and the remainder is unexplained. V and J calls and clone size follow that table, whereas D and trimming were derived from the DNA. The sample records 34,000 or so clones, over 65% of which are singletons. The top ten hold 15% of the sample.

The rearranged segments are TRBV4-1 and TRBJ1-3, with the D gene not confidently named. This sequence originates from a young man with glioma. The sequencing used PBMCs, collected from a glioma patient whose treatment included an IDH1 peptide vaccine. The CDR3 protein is CASSPWPGNTIYF. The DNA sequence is TGCGCCAGCAGCCCGTGGCCCGGAAACACCATATATTTT.